This TCR beta chain is from a study of blood T cell repertoires in COVID-19. There are 15 residues in the CDR3. The germline CDR1 and CDR2 sequences are SGDLS and YYNGEE. V lost 5 bases, J lost 4 bases, and 12 bases stayed unmatched. All recovered Cohort 3 donors got two negative PCRs, got clearance, or saw symptom resolution. Source study methods: By means of reference gene primer amplification, nucleated cell counts were estimated. Using immunoSEQ multiplex PCR, the repertoire was profiled, and TCRdb retains in-frame clones only, with some absent. V, J and clone size derive from that table, while D and trimming were established from the DNA sequence. The table shows nearly 400,000 clones, with roughly nine tenths occurring only once.

The sequence was obtained from a woman in her twenties or thirties who had recovered from COVID-19. The V and J genes are TRBV9 and TRBJ2-7; 7 bases agree with TRBD2. Sequences were obtained from PBMCs or T cells enriched from blood (not recorded which). In DNA form, the CDR3 reads TGTGCCAGCAGTGCCGGAGGAGCGGGGATTTACGAGCAGTACTTC. It yields the protein CASSAGGAGIYEQYF.